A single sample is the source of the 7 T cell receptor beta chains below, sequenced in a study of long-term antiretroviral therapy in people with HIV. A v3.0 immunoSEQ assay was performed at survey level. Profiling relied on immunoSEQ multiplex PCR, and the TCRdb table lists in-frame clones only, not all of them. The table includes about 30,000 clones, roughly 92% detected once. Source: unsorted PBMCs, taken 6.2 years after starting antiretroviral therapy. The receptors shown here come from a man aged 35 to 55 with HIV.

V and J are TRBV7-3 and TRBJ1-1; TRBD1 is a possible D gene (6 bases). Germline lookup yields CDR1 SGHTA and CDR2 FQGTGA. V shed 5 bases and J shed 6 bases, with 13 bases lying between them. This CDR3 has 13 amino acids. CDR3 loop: CASSLQGFAEAFF. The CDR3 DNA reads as TGTGCCAGCAGCCTCCAGGGGTTTGCTGAAGCTTTCTTT.

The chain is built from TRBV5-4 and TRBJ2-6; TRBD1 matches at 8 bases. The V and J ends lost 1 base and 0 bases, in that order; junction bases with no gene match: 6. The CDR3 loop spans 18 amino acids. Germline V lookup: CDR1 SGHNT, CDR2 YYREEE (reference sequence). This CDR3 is CASSLIGRGLSGANVLTF. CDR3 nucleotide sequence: TGTGCCAGCAGCTTGATTGGCAGGGGGCTCTCTGGGGCCAACGTCCTGACTTTC.

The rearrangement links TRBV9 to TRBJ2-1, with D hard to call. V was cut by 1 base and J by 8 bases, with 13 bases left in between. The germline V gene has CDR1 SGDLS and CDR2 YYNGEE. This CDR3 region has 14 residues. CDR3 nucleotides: TGTGCCAGCAGCGTACGGAATACGGTGGATGAGCAGTTCTTC. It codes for CASSVRNTVDEQFF.

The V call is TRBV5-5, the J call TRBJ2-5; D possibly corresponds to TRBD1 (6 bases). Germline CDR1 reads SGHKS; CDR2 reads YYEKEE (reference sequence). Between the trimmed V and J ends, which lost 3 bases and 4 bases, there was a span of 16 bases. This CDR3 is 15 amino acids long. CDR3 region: CASSSQGPNGETQYF. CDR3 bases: TGTGCCAGCAGCTCCCAGGGGCCGAATGGAGAGACCCAGTACTTC.

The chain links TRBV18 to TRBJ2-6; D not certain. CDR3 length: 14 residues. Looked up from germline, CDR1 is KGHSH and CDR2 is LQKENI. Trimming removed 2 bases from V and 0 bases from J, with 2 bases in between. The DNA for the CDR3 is TGTGCCAGCTCACCAGACTCTGGGGCCAACGTCCTGACTTTC. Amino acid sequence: CASSPDSGANVLTF.

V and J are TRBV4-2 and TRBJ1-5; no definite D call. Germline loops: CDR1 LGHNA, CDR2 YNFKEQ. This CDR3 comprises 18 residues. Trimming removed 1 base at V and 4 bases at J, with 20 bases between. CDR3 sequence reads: CASSQGGRDVLGNQPQHF. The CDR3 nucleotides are TGTGCCAGCAGCCAAGGGGGAAGGGATGTGTTAGGAAATCAGCCCCAGCATTTT.

The CDR3 is CASTQRGLAGVGEQYF. The CDR3 DNA follows: TGTGCCAGCACCCAACGGGGACTAGCGGGAGTAGGCGAGCAGTACTTC. V and J are TRBV7-2 and TRBJ2-7, with 14 bases fitting TRBD2. With V trimmed by 7 bases and J by 6 bases, 11 bases remained unmatched. The CDR3 length is 16 residues. Per the germline V gene, CDR1 is SGHTA and CDR2 is FQGNSA.